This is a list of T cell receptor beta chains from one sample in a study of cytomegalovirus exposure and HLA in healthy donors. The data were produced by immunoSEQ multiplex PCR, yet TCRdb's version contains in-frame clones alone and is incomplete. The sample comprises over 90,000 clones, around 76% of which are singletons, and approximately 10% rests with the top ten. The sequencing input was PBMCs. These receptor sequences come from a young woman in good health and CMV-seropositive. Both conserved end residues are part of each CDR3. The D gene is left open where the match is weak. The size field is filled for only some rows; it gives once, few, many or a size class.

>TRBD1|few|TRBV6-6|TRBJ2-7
TGTGCCAGCACGAACTGGGACAGGGGGAACGAGCAGTACTTC
CASTNWDRGNEQYF
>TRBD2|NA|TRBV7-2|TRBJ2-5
TGTGCCAGCAGCCCCCGTGCTAGCGGAACCCCCGGGCAAGAGACCCAGTACTTC
CASSPRASGTPGQETQYF
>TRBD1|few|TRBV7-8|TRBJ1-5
TGTGCCAGCAGCTTCCGGACAGGGGATAGCAATCAGCCCCAGCATTTT
CASSFRTGDSNQPQHF
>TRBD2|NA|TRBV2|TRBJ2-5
TGTGCCAGCAGTGCCGGGGGGGAGACCCAGTACTTC
CASSAGGETQYF
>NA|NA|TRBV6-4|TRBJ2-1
TGTGCCAGCAGTGATGAGCGTGGCAATGAGCAGTTCTTC
CASSDERGNEQFF
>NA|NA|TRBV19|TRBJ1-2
TGTGCCAGTAGTCGACCAGGACAGCCCGATGGCTACACCTTC
CASSRPGQPDGYTF
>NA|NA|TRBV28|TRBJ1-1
TGTGCCAGCAGTTTTGGATTTGCGGGGGCACGACCGCAGAACACTGAAGCTTTCTTT
CASSFGFAGARPQNTEAFF
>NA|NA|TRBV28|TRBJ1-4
TGTGCCAGCAGTTTGGGCCAGACCGAAAAACTGTTTTTT
CASSLGQTEKLFF
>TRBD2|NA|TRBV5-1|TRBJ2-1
TGCGCCAGCAGCCCACAGGGACTAGCGGGGGGGAACAATGAGCAGTTCTTC
CASSPQGLAGGNNEQFF
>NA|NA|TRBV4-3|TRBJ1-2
TGCGCCAGCAGCCAAGACATAACCATAGGACAGTACTATGGCTACACCTTC
CASSQDITIGQYYGYTF
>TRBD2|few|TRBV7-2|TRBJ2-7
TGTGCCAGCAGCCCGACTAGCGGGTATAGTAACGAGCAGTACTTC
CASSPTSGYSNEQYF
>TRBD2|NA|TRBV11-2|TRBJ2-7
TGTGCCAGCAGCCCACGTTCCGGGACTAGCGAGCAGTACTTC
CASSPRSGTSEQYF
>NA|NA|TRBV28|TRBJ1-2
TGTGCCAGCAGTTTCGTGGGGGGGGATAACTATGGCTACACCTTC
CASSFVGGDNYGYTF
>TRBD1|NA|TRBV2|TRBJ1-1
TGTGCCAGCCGAACGTGGCGGGACAGGGCGAACACTGAAGCTTTCTTT
CASRTWRDRANTEAFF
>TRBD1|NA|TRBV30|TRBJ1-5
TGTGCCTGGAAAGGGACAGGCAATCAGCCCCAGCATTTT
CAWKGTGNQPQHF
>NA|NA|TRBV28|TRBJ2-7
TGTGCCAGCAAGAGGGCCTCCTCTTACTACGAGCAGTACTTC
CASKRASSYYEQYF
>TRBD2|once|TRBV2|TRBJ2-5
TGTGCCAGCAGGGGGGTAGCGGGGGGGCGCCAAGAGACCCAGTACTTC
CASRGVAGGRQETQYF
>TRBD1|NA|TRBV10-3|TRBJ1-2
TGTGCCATCGGGACAGGGGGCTTGGGCTATGGCTACACCTTC
CAIGTGGLGYGYTF
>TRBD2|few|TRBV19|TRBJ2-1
TGTGCCAGTAGTGTCACCGGGACTAGCGGGGGCCTCTACAATGAGCAGTTCTTC
CASSVTGTSGGLYNEQFF
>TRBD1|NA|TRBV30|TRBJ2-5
TGTGCCTGCTCCCCTACGGACAGGGGAGAGACCCAGTACTTC
CACSPTDRGETQYF
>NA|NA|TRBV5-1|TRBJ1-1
TGCGCCAGCAGCTTGGAGCAGGGCCCCAACACTGAAGCTTTCTTT
CASSLEQGPNTEAFF
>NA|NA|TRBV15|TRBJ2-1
TGTGCCACCAGCAGAGTGGGCAGCAACAATGAGCAGTTCTTC
CATSRVGSNNEQFF
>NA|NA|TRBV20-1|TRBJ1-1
TGCAGTGCTCGGACAGCCGCTGAAGCTTTCTTT
CSARTAAEAFF
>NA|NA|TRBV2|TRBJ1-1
TGTGCCAGCAGTGATGAGGGGGCTGAAGCTTTCTTT
CASSDEGAEAFF
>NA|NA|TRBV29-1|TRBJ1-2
TGCAGCGTTGAAAGGGGGGGATGGGGCAGAAGAAACTATGGCTACACCTTC
CSVERGGWGRRNYGYTF
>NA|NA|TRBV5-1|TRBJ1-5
TGCGCCAGCAGCCAGGAGGGGAGCAATCAGCCCCAGCATTTT
CASSQEGSNQPQHF
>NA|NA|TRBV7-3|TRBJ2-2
TGTGCCAGCAGCTCTGGGACATTTACTGGGGAGCTGTTTTTT
CASSSGTFTGELFF
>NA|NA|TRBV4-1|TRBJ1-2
TGCGCCAGCAGCCAAGTAACAGACTATGGCTACACCTTC
CASSQVTDYGYTF
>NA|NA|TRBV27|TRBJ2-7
TGTGCCAGCAGTCCCCCCGACAGAAAATCCTACGAGCAGTACTTC
CASSPPDRKSYEQYF
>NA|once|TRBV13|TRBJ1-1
TGTGCCAGCAGCCCATTCAGGGGAGACACTGAAGCTTTCTTT
CASSPFRGDTEAFF
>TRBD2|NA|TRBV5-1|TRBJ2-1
TGCGCCAGCAGCCTCTTGGGCGGTAGCGGGAGGGCCGGGTACAATGAGCAGTTCTTC
CASSLLGGSGRAGYNEQFF
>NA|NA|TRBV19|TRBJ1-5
TGTGCCAGTAGTAGGGCACCTACCAGCAATCAGCCCCAGCATTTT
CASSRAPTSNQPQHF
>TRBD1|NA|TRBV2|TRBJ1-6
TGTGTCAGCAGTCAACCGGACAGGGCGAATTCACCCCTCCACTTT
CVSSQPDRANSPLHF
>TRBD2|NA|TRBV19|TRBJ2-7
TGTGCCAGTAGCCCAAGGACTAGCGGGAGATTCTACGAGCAGTACTTC
CASSPRTSGRFYEQYF
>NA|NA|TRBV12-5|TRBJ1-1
TGTGCTAGTGGTTCCGCGAGTATCAAACGGAACACTGAAGCTTTCTTT
CASGSASIKRNTEAFF
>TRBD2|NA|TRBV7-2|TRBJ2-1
TGTGCCAGCAGCTTAGGCGGTACGGGGGGGCGTTTCTTC
CASSLGGTGGRFF
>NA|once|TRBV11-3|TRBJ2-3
TGTGCCAGCAGCCGTTACATGGCAGATACGCAGTATTTT
CASSRYMADTQYF
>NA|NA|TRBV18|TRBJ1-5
TGTGCCAGCTCACCATTTCATAGCAATCAGCCCCAGCATTTT
CASSPFHSNQPQHF
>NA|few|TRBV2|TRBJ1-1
TGTGCCAGCAGTGTAGGGGGTCGGACTGAAGCTTTCTTT
CASSVGGRTEAFF
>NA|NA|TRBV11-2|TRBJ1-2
TGTGCCAGCAGCTTAGGTCCGGAGGGTGGCTACACCTTC
CASSLGPEGGYTF
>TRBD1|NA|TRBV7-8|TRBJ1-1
TGTGCCAGCAGCTTAAGGGACAGTGGATACACTGAAGCTTTCTTT
CASSLRDSGYTEAFF
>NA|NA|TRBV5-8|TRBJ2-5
TGTGCCAGCAGCTCCGCGGGACTCCCCGTGGAGACCCAGTACTTC
CASSSAGLPVETQYF
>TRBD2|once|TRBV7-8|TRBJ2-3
TGTGCCAGCAGCCTCCCGGGAACTAGCGGGAGTAGGTTGGACACAGATACGCAGTATTTT
CASSLPGTSGSRLDTDTQYF